This entry lists 27 T cell receptor beta chains sequenced from one sample in a study of shared clonotypes between healthy human individuals. Generated by immunoSEQ multiplex PCR, the TCRdb table keeps only in-frame clones and is missing some. The profile covers about 2.3 million clones, with approximately 95% appearing a single time and 0.35% to 0.5% taken by the ten largest. Input material: naive CD4+ T cells from PBMCs. As to subset: CD45RA+ positively selected. These receptors were collected from a man aged 18 to 29 in good health. Some clones in this sample may be carry-over from other donors' samples.

V gene TRBV4-1 combines with J gene TRBJ1-3; unclear D gene. CDR3 length: 13 amino acids. CDR1 is MGHRA and CDR2 is YSYEKL in the germline V gene. V lost 4 bases to trimming and J lost 7 bases, with 11 bases between them. The CDR3 region has the DNA TGCGCCAGCAGCCTACAACTCCTCAACACCATATATTTT. Protein sequence: CASSLQLLNTIYF.

This clone was detected a few times. The sample holds other DNA sequences that translate to the same CDR3. V usage is TRBV30 and J usage is TRBJ1-5; TRBD1 aligns across 8 bases. Germline CDR1 and CDR2: GTSNPN and SVGIG (reference sequence). The CDR3 spans 13 residues. V shed 3 bases, J shed 6 bases, and the junction held 4 bases outside the gene matches. The CDR3 DNA sequence: TGTGCCTGGAGCCCGGACAGGGCTCAGCCCCAGCATTTT. This translates into CAWSPDRAQPQHF.

V gene TRBV7-2 combines with J gene TRBJ2-7; D may be TRBD2 (5 bases). CDR1 is SGHTA and CDR2 is FQGNSA in the germline V gene. V was shortened by 2 bases and J by 7 bases, with 18 bases between the two germline ends. The CDR3 is 15 residues long. The CDR3: CASSLTRTEVGEQYF. DNA of the CDR3: TGTGCCAGCAGCTTAACAAGGACGGAGGTGGGGGAGCAGTACTTC.

The chain is built from TRBV27 and TRBJ1-5, with 9 bases lining up with TRBD1. V gave up 2 bases and J gave up 10 bases; unmatched junction bases: 6. Germline lookup yields CDR1 MNHEY and CDR2 SMNVEV (reference sequence). This CDR3 has 14 residues. CDR3 in DNA: TGTGCCAGCAGTTTAATACAGGGGGCCGGACCCCAGCATTTT. It codes for CASSLIQGAGPQHF.

J is TRBJ2-7 and V is TRBV5-1; TRBD2 agrees at 10 bases. The CDR3 is made up of 16 amino acids. The V gene end was trimmed by 3 bases and the J gene end by 6 bases; junction bases not matched to a gene: 12. Germline V lookup: CDR1 SGHRS, CDR2 YFSETQ. The CDR3 DNA reads as TGCGCCAGCAGCTCCGCTAGCGGGAGTTTCGTCTCCGAGCAGTACTTC. As protein: CASSSASGSFVSEQYF.

As concerns this clone: Different DNA sequences within this sample yield the same CDR3. V gene TRBV6-6 combines with J gene TRBJ2-2; 8 bases are shared with TRBD2. With V trimmed by 6 bases and J by 0 bases, 3 bases remained unmatched. The V gene's germline CDR1 is MNHNY and CDR2 SVGAGI (reference sequence). This CDR3 spans 15 amino acids. The DNA of the CDR3 is TGTGCCAGCAGCTTGGGACTAGCGAACACCGGGGAGCTGTTTTTT. Amino acid sequence: CASSLGLANTGELFF.

The V call is TRBV6-6, the J call TRBJ2-5, with a tentative D call TRBD1 (5 bases). Germline CDR1 reads MNHNY; CDR2 reads SVGAGI (reference sequence). Trimming shortened V by 2 bases and J by 3 bases, and 10 bases separated the two germline ends. The CDR3 spans 14 residues. The CDR3 bases are TGTGCCAGCAGTTACCCAACAGGAGAAGAGACCCAGTACTTC. Its translation is CASSYPTGEETQYF.

The V and J genes are TRBV11-1 and TRBJ2-7; D possibly matches TRBD1 or TRBD2 (5 bases each). Per germline, CDR1 SGHAT and CDR2 FQDESV (reference sequence). The CDR3 length is 15 residues. With 3 bases removed from V and 0 bases from J, the gap between germline ends came to 12 bases. DNA of the CDR3: TGTGCCAGCAGCTTCCTCTTGGGACCCTCCTACGAGCAGTACTTC. This codes for CASSFLLGPSYEQYF. Full variable domain (rest looked up from reference TRBV11-1 and TRBJ2-7): EAEVAQSPRYKITEKSQAVAFWCDPISGHATLYWYRQILGQGPELLVQFQDESVVDDSQLPKDRFSAERLKGVDSTLKIQPAELGDSAMYLCASSFLLGPSYEQYFGPGTRLTVT.

Details on this clone: The conserved closing phenylalanine or tryptophan is absent in this CDR3, likely reflecting a read error. The DNA is left out, because the CDR3 cannot be placed on it with certainty; the CDR3 is given as TCRdb lists it. This chain joins TRBV2 and TRBJ1-1. Germline values: CDR1 SNHLY, CDR2 FYNNEI. With termini counted, the CDR3 has 12 amino acids. The CDR3: CASRPDLGGLGI.

A few counts support this clone. The V call is TRBV30, the J call TRBJ1-1; unclear D gene. The CDR3 loop spans 13 amino acids. The germline V gene encodes CDR1 GTSNPN and CDR2 SVGIG (reference sequence). Trimming shortened V by 3 bases and J by 6 bases, and 14 bases separated the two germline ends. Here the CDR3 reads CAWREGLVSEAFF. CDR3 nucleotides: TGTGCCTGGAGGGAGGGCCTGGTCTCTGAAGCTTTCTTT.

Concerning this clone: Different DNA sequences within this sample yield the same CDR3. This chain links TRBV18 with TRBJ2-5; 7 bases line up with TRBD2. The CDR3 covers 13 residues. Germline assignment: CDR1 KGHSH and CDR2 LQKENI. V lost 2 bases to trimming and J lost 5 bases; unmatched junction nucleotides: 2. CDR3 bases: TGTGCCAGCTCACCAGGGAGGGAGGAGACCCAGTACTTC. The encoded protein is CASSPGREETQYF.

This rearrangement joins TRBV14 to TRBJ1-2; D is possibly TRBD1 (6 bases). CDR1 is SGHDN, CDR2 FVKESK, per germline. V was trimmed by 0 bases and J by 8 bases, leaving 16 bases between them. The length of the CDR3 is 15 residues. Written as DNA, the CDR3 is TGTGCCAGCAGCCAAGATCCACAGGGAAGGAGCGGCTACACCTTC. Translating it yields CASSQDPQGRSGYTF.

CDR3: CAWSVWPRGDTQYF. CDR3 DNA sequence: TGTGCCTGGAGTGTATGGCCTCGCGGAGATACGCAGTATTTT. The chain joins TRBV30 to TRBJ2-3; D not certain. This CDR3 contains 14 residues. Trimming shortened V by 0 bases and J by 5 bases, and 12 bases separated the two germline ends. CDR1 and CDR2 from the germline V gene are GTSNPN and SVGIG (reference sequence).

V and J are TRBV2 and TRBJ2-1; D remains ambiguous. Per the germline V gene, CDR1 is SNHLY and CDR2 is FYNNEI. The V end lost 8 bases, the J end lost 9 bases, and 11 bases lay between the germline ends. The CDR3 contains 11 residues. Here the CDR3 reads CASHVYSEQFF. CDR3 nucleotides: TGTGCCAGCCACGTCTATTCTGAGCAGTTCTTC.

The J gene is TRBJ1-4, the V gene TRBV2; TRBD1 matches 7 bases. The CDR3 is 15 amino acids. Looked up from germline, CDR1 is SNHLY and CDR2 is FYNNEI. After removal of 5 bases from V and 3 bases from J, the junction contained 6 bases not matched to a gene. The CDR3 DNA sequence: TGTGCCAGCAGTCAAAACAGGGGATCTAATGAAAAACTGTTTTTT. Protein: CASSQNRGSNEKLFF.

Turning to this clone: This specimen includes other DNA sequences encoding the same CDR3. The V gene is TRBV9, the J gene TRBJ1-5; 8 nucleotides align to TRBD1. From germline, CDR1 is SGDLS and CDR2 YYNGEE. The junction had 3 bases not matched to a gene; V was cut back by 4 bases and J by 0 bases. This CDR3 contains 15 residues. CDR3 loop: CASSRTGYSNQPQHF. CDR3 coding DNA: TGTGCCAGCAGCAGGACAGGGTATAGCAATCAGCCCCAGCATTTT.

J is TRBJ1-4 and V is TRBV27; D is undetermined. Trimming left V 6 bases short and J 4 bases short, with 12 bases between. In germline, CDR1 is MNHEY, CDR2 SMNVEV (reference sequence). This CDR3 is 14 amino acids long. The CDR3, as DNA: TGTGCCAGCAGCTTGGACGGGTTTAATGAAAAACTGTTTTTT. It translates to CASSLDGFNEKLFF.

A word on this clone: The same CDR3 arises from other DNA sequences in this sample as well. The V and J genes are TRBV18 and TRBJ2-3; the D is unclear. Germline CDR1 is KGHSH and CDR2 is LQKENI. This CDR3 region has 12 residues. The V end was cut by 3 bases, the J end by 0 bases, with 1 base between. In nucleotides, the CDR3 is TGTGCCAGCTCACCGAGCACAGATACGCAGTATTTT. Translated, it gives CASSPSTDTQYF. The complete variable domain, with remaining parts taken from reference TRBV18 and TRBJ2-3, reads NAGVMQNPRHLVRRRGQEARLRCSPMKGHSHVYWYRQLPEEGLKFMVYLQKENIIDESGMPKERFSAEFPKEGPSILRIQQVVRGDSAAYFCASSPSTDTQYFGPGTRLTVL.

This chain uses TRBV6-4 with TRBJ2-5, with D possibly matching TRBD1 (6 bases). This CDR3 comprises 14 residues. Trimming removed 6 bases from V and 1 base from J, with 12 bases in between. Germline assignment: CDR1 MRHNA and CDR2 SNTAGT. The DNA for the CDR3 is TGTGCCAGCAGCCCCGGGACACCCCAAGAGACCCAGTACTTC. Residues: CASSPGTPQETQYF.

V gene TRBV11-3 combines with J gene TRBJ2-1; no firm D call. The V gene lost 1 base and the J gene lost 2 bases, with 3 bases spanning the gap. CDR1 SGHNT and CDR2 YENEEA come from the germline V gene. This CDR3 is 13 amino acids long. CDR3 sequence reads: CASSLGTYNEQFF. CDR3 nucleotides: TGTGCCAGCAGCTTAGGCACCTACAATGAGCAGTTCTTC.

The chain employs TRBV5-1 and TRBJ2-7; 8 positions match TRBD1. This CDR3 contains 16 residues. In germline, CDR1 is SGHRS, CDR2 YFSETQ. Trimming cost V 0 bases and J 5 bases; bases outside gene matches: 10. CDR3 loop: CASSLGGRGRGDEQYF. The DNA for the CDR3 is TGCGCCAGCAGCTTGGGTGGCAGGGGGCGCGGCGACGAGCAGTACTTC.

This rearrangement joins TRBV7-9 to TRBJ2-7; D is uncertain. Germline values: CDR1 SEHNR, CDR2 FQNEAQ (reference sequence). This CDR3 contains 13 residues. Trimming removed 4 bases from V and 12 bases from J, with 19 bases in between. Here the CDR3 reads CASSSPAAVTWYF. CDR3 DNA sequence: TGTGCCAGCAGCTCGCCCGCCGCGGTTACATGGTACTTC.

The V and J genes are TRBV6-1 and TRBJ1-2, with D unresolved. Germline V CDR1 and CDR2: MNHNS, SASEGT. The CDR3 extends over 13 amino acids. V dropped 1 base and J dropped 4 bases, with 7 bases sitting between them. The CDR3 region has the DNA TGTGCCAGCAGTGAAGGGGCGACCTATGGCTACACCTTC. Translating gives CASSEGATYGYTF.

This chain uses TRBV7-9 with TRBJ2-7, with 15 nucleotides matching TRBD2. The germline V gene has CDR1 SEHNR and CDR2 FQNEAQ (reference sequence). The CDR3 extends over 16 amino acids. J lost 4 bases, V lost 4 bases, and 5 bases had no gene match. CDR3 protein: CASSWGTSGRIYEQYF. The DNA of the CDR3 is TGTGCCAGCAGCTGGGGGACTAGCGGGAGGATATACGAGCAGTACTTC. Combining the CDR3 with reference TRBV7-9 and TRBJ2-7 gives the whole variable domain DTGVSQNPRHKITKRGQNVTFRCDPISEHNRLYWYRQTLGQGPEFLTYFQNEAQLEKSRLLSDRFSAERPKGSFSTLEIQRTEQGDSAMYLCASSWGTSGRIYEQYFGPGTRLTVT.

The rearrangement joins TRBV4-2 to TRBJ2-2; 12 nucleotides line up with TRBD2. The germline V gene has CDR1 LGHNA and CDR2 YNFKEQ. The CDR3 covers 17 residues. The ends lost 4 bases at V and 4 bases at J; junction bases unmatched: 7. In DNA form, the CDR3 reads TGTGCCAGCAGCCGCGAACTAGCGGGAGGAAGCACCGGGGAGCTGTTTTTT. Its translation is CASSRELAGGSTGELFF.

This sequence joins TRBV4-2 and TRBJ1-3; D ambiguous. Trimming pared 4 bases from V and 4 bases from J, leaving 8 bases between. The CDR3 is made up of 13 amino acids. Germline values: CDR1 LGHNA, CDR2 YNFKEQ. This CDR3 is CASSRPSGNTIYF. As DNA, the CDR3 is TGTGCCAGCAGCCGCCCCTCGGGAAACACCATATATTTT.

The chain combines TRBV2 with TRBJ2-1; D gene unclear. With 2 bases removed from V and 1 base from J, the gap between germline ends came to 9 bases. CDR3 size: 15 residues. CDR1 is SNHLY, CDR2 FYNNEI, per germline. The CDR3 loop reads CASSETGFSYNEQFF. In DNA, the CDR3 is TGTGCCAGCAGTGAAACCGGGTTTTCCTACAATGAGCAGTTCTTC.